A single sample gave rise to the 32 T cell receptor beta chains below, sequenced in a study of T cell repertoires and Cas9 in healthy adults. Assay: immunoSEQ multiplex PCR; the TCRdb copy retains only in-frame clones and omits some. The data show 20,000 to 25,000 clones, with under 95% seen just once and 0.6% to 0.8% held by the top ten. Material for sequencing was CD4+ effector T cells (CD127+, CD25-, CD137-, CD154-) from PBMCs; culture status not recorded. All receptors derive from a human donor in good health.

In DNA form, the CDR3 reads TGTGCCACCAGCAGATCCGGACTAGCGGGGCGGAGGGATGAGCAGTTCTTC. Translated: CATSRSGLAGRRDEQFF. The V call is TRBV15, the J call TRBJ2-1; TRBD2 matches 12 bases. This CDR3 has 17 amino acids. Germline V gene data show CDR1 as LNHNV and CDR2 as YYDKDF (reference sequence). Trimming removed 2 bases from V and 8 bases from J; junction bases left unmatched: 10.

The V gene is TRBV2, the J gene TRBJ2-3, with D possibly matching TRBD2 (6 bases). The germline gives CDR1 SNHLY, CDR2 FYNNEI. The V end lost 2 bases, the J end lost 4 bases, and 16 bases lay between the germline ends. The CDR3 is 16 amino acids. CDR3 in DNA: TGTGCCAGCAGTGAAAGGGCTAGACGGAGGGCAGATACGCAGTATTTT. Amino acids: CASSERARRRADTQYF.

The gene calls are TRBV6-1 and TRBJ1-2, with 7 nucleotides matching TRBD1. V was clipped by 5 bases and J by 1 base; unmatched bases: 4. Germline loops: CDR1 MNHNS, CDR2 SASEGT. The CDR3 consists of 14 residues. CDR3 protein: CASSSWDSNYGYTF. DNA for the CDR3: TGTGCCAGCAGTTCCTGGGACAGTAACTATGGCTACACCTTC.

The J gene is TRBJ1-4, the V gene TRBV14; D remains unclear. CDR3 size: 15 residues. Germline values: CDR1 SGHDN, CDR2 FVKESK. Trimming removed 3 bases at V and 3 bases at J, with 11 bases between. As DNA, the CDR3 is TGTGCCAGCAGCCAGGATGGACGGCCTAATGAAAAACTGTTTTTT. Amino acid sequence: CASSQDGRPNEKLFF.

V gene TRBV19 combines with J gene TRBJ1-4; D is undetermined. Between the trimmed V and J ends, which lost 5 bases and 3 bases, there was a span of 19 bases. Germline lookup yields CDR1 LNHDA and CDR2 SQIVND (reference sequence). CDR3 length: 17 residues. CDR3 sequence: CASSYFGRGVSNEKLFF. CDR3 nucleotides: TGTGCCAGTAGTTACTTCGGCCGCGGGGTATCTAATGAAAAACTGTTTTTT.

Only a few counts were recorded for this clone. The gene calls are TRBV7-2 and TRBJ2-3; 9 nucleotides line up with TRBD2. V lost 1 base and J lost 0; bases outside the gene matches: 8. Germline V gene data show CDR1 as SGHTA and CDR2 as FQGNSA. The CDR3 is 18 residues long. The DNA of the CDR3 is TGTGCCAGCAGCTTAGACAGGACTAGCGCTTTTAGCACAGATACGCAGTATTTT. Translated, it gives CASSLDRTSAFSTDTQYF.

The chain couples TRBV9 to TRBJ2-1; 11 nucleotides align to TRBD2. Germline V lookup: CDR1 SGDLS, CDR2 YYNGEE. This CDR3 region has 15 residues. V trimming: 5 bases; J trimming: 5 bases; junction bases outside the gene matches: 6. The CDR3 region has the DNA TGTGCCAGCAGGGCTAGCGGGGGGCTTAACAATGAGCAGTTCTTC. It encodes CASRASGGLNNEQFF. Full variable domain (missing parts from reference TRBV9 and TRBJ2-1): DSGVTQTPKHLITATGQRVTLRCSPRSGDLSVYWYQQSLDQGLQFLIQYYNGEERAKGNILERFSAQQFPDLHSELNLSSLELGDSALYFCASRASGGLNNEQFFGPGTRLTVL.

The chain recombines TRBV6-6 with TRBJ1-1; D possibly corresponds to TRBD1 (5 bases). V was pared by 3 bases and J by 3 bases, with 14 bases between. Germline lookup yields CDR1 MNHNY and CDR2 SVGAGI (reference sequence). This CDR3 spans 15 amino acids. The CDR3 region has the DNA TGTGCCAGCAGTTATAACCGGGACGGGGACACTGAAGCTTTCTTT. Translated, it gives CASSYNRDGDTEAFF.

This clone was observed a single time. The chain has TRBV5-6 and TRBJ2-3; either TRBD1 or TRBD2 may fit D (5 bases each). Trimming removed 0 bases from V and 2 bases from J, with 13 bases in between. The CDR3 totals 16 residues. Per the germline V gene, CDR1 is SGHDT and CDR2 is YYEEEE. Here the CDR3 reads CASSLGTLGPTDTQYF. CDR3 bases: TGTGCCAGCAGCTTGGGAACTCTGGGACCCACAGATACGCAGTATTTT.

J is TRBJ1-5 and V is TRBV19, with D hard to call. CDR3 length equals 15 residues. CDR1 and CDR2 (germline): LNHDA, SQIVND (reference sequence). The V gene lost 1 base and the J gene lost 2 bases, with 9 bases spanning the gap. The CDR3 coding sequence is TGTGCCAGTAGTATAGGCGTCGGAGGCAATCAGCCCCAGCATTTT. It encodes CASSIGVGGNQPQHF.

Here the CDR3 reads CASSLTGGNTGELFF. CDR3 bases: TGTGCCAGCAGTTTGACAGGGGGGAACACCGGGGAGCTGTTTTTT. The chain uses TRBV6-5 and TRBJ2-2, with 9 bases lining up with TRBD1. The V segment lost 4 bases and the J segment 1 base; nucleotides outside the gene matches: 1. Germline V CDR1 and CDR2: MNHEY, SVGAGI. The CDR3 is 15 residues long.

The chain recombines TRBV25-1 with TRBJ2-2; D perhaps matches TRBD1 (5 bases). The V and J ends lost 5 bases and 4 bases respectively, with 11 bases between them. Looked up from germline, CDR1 is MGHDK and CDR2 is SYGVNS. There are 14 residues in the CDR3. This CDR3 is CASSLTGSTGELFF. CDR3 DNA sequence: TGTGCCAGCAGTTTAACAGGCAGCACCGGGGAGCTGTTTTTT.

The chain recombines TRBV6-1 with TRBJ1-1; TRBD1 aligns across 7 bases. This CDR3 contains 14 residues. Germline loops: CDR1 MNHNS, CDR2 SASEGT. V gave up 6 bases and J gave up 5 bases; unmatched junction bases: 9. CDR3 DNA: TGTGCCAGCAGCGAAAACAGGGGACGGACTGAAGCTTTCTTT. It translates to CASSENRGRTEAFF.

This clone was seen a few times. The chain combines TRBV5-1 with TRBJ2-6, with D hard to call. The V end lost 2 bases, the J end lost 0 bases, and 6 bases lay between the germline ends. Germline CDR1 and CDR2: SGHRS and YFSETQ. The CDR3 runs to 15 residues. For the CDR3, the DNA is TGCGCCAGCAGCTTTGCAAGCTCTGGGGCCAACGTCCTGACTTTC. Protein sequence: CASSFASSGANVLTF. Supplemented by reference TRBV5-1 and TRBJ2-6, the full variable domain reads KAGVTQTPRYLIKTRGQQVTLSCSPISGHRSVSWYQQTPGQGLQFLFEYFSETQRNKGNFPGRFSGRQFSNSRSEMNVSTLELGDSALYLCASSFASSGANVLTFGAGSRLTVL.

This chain uses TRBV6-6 with TRBJ1-5; TRBD1 might be the D (6 bases). Germline values: CDR1 MNHNY, CDR2 SVGAGI (reference sequence). V gave up 6 bases and J gave up 3 bases, with 9 bases separating them. This CDR3 has 13 residues. The CDR3 sequence is CASRQGINQPQHF. For the CDR3, the DNA is TGTGCCAGCAGACAGGGAATCAATCAGCCCCAGCATTTT.

The chain couples TRBV11-2 to TRBJ2-1; TRBD2 aligns across 15 bases. CDR1 is SGHAT and CDR2 is FQNNGV in the germline V gene. V was clipped by 3 bases and J by 3 bases; unmatched bases: 3. The CDR3 extends over 17 amino acids. The CDR3 DNA reads TGTGCCAGCAGCTTCGGGACTAGCGGGGGGAACTACAATGAGCAGTTCTTC. Protein: CASSFGTSGGNYNEQFF.

The chain has TRBV7-9 and TRBJ1-4; TRBD1 might be the D (5 bases). The CDR3 sequence is 16 residues long. Germline V gene sequence: CDR1 SEHNR, CDR2 FQNEAQ (reference sequence). The V end lost 3 bases, the J end lost 0 bases, and 11 bases lay between the germline ends. Written as DNA, the CDR3 is TGTGCCAGCAGCTTGTCAACAGGACCAACTAATGAAAAACTGTTTTTT. It is translated as CASSLSTGPTNEKLFF.

This rearrangement joins TRBV6-5 to TRBJ2-7, with 7 bases fitting TRBD1. The germline V gene encodes CDR1 MNHEY and CDR2 SVGAGI. The CDR3 totals 13 residues. The J segment lost 7 bases and the V segment lost 5 bases, leaving 8 bases of the junction unmatched. The CDR3 loop reads CASSQDPDREQYF. The CDR3 DNA sequence: TGTGCCAGCAGTCAGGACCCGGACAGGGAGCAGTACTTC.

The genes are TRBV4-1 and TRBJ1-4, with D perhaps matching TRBD1 (6 bases). The V gene's germline CDR1 is MGHRA and CDR2 YSYEKL. Trimming took off 1 base at V and 7 bases at J, with 13 bases between the two ends. The CDR3 loop spans 15 amino acids. The CDR3 reads CASSQAGALVEKLFF. DNA for the CDR3: TGCGCCAGCAGCCAAGCAGGGGCGCTGGTTGAAAAACTGTTTTTT.

The chain employs TRBV30 and TRBJ1-5, with unresolved D. Germline V gene data show CDR1 as GTSNPN and CDR2 as SVGIG (reference sequence). Between the trimmed V and J ends, which lost 0 bases and 0 bases, there was a span of 9 bases. The length of the CDR3 is 15 residues. CDR3 loop: CAWSVGRNSNQPQHF. The CDR3 DNA sequence: TGTGCCTGGAGTGTCGGTCGGAATAGCAATCAGCCCCAGCATTTT.

This rearrangement joins TRBV6-6 to TRBJ2-5; D gene uncertain. V lost 6 bases to trimming and J lost 0 bases, with 8 bases between them. The CDR3 length is 13 residues. Per the germline V gene, CDR1 is MNHNY and CDR2 is SVGAGI (reference sequence). In DNA form, the CDR3 reads TGTGCCAGCAGCCGCCGGTACCAAGAGACCCAGTACTTC. As protein: CASSRRYQETQYF.

The chain combines TRBV10-2 with TRBJ2-3; D gene unclear. CDR1 is WSHSY, CDR2 SAAADI, per germline. Trimming left V 0 bases short and J 6 bases short, with 7 bases between. The CDR3 is made up of 13 amino acids. CDR3 DNA: TGCGCCAGCAGTGAGTCAAATTGGGATACGCAGTATTTT. Residues: CASSESNWDTQYF.

The chain has TRBV6-6 and TRBJ1-2; D might be TRBD1 (5 bases). Trimming removed 7 bases at V and 2 bases at J, with 20 bases between. The CDR3 length is 16 residues. Germline loops: CDR1 MNHNY, CDR2 SVGAGI (reference sequence). The CDR3 loop is CASTLGRSGRNYGYTF. CDR3 DNA sequence: TGTGCCAGCACCCTGGGACGGAGTGGTCGGAACTATGGCTACACCTTC.

The rearrangement links TRBV5-1 to TRBJ1-2; 10 bases map to TRBD1. The junction had 10 bases not matched to a gene; V was cut back by 5 bases and J by 0 bases. This CDR3 has 17 amino acids. The germline CDR1 and CDR2 sequences are SGHRS and YFSETQ. The CDR3 coding sequence is TGCGCCAGCAGAGGCCCTGACAGGGGGCGAGCTAACTATGGCTACACCTTC. Translation gives CASRGPDRGRANYGYTF.

This chain links TRBV6-5 with TRBJ1-1; 7 bases line up with TRBD1. This CDR3 region has 14 residues. The ends lost 6 bases at V and 1 base at J; junction bases unmatched: 5. CDR1 MNHEY and CDR2 SVGAGI come from the germline V gene. The DNA of the CDR3 is TGTGCCAGCAGGAGGACAGGACCGAACACTGAAGCTTTCTTT. Translated: CASRRTGPNTEAFF.

The CDR3 region has the DNA TGTGCCAGCAGCCTGGACAGGGAGGAAAAACTGTTTTTT. Protein product: CASSLDREEKLFF. The chain recombines TRBV6-5 with TRBJ1-4, with 8 bases matching TRBD1. This CDR3 region has 13 residues. The V and J ends lost 6 bases and 8 bases, in that order; junction bases with no gene match: 5. Germline V CDR1 and CDR2: MNHEY, SVGAGI.

The chain employs TRBV6-5 and TRBJ2-7, with TRBD1 matching over 8 bases. V was pared by 8 bases and J by 10 bases, with 4 bases of the junction left unmatched. The length of the CDR3 is 10 residues. Per the germline V gene, CDR1 is MNHEY and CDR2 is SVGAGI. As DNA, the CDR3 is TGTGCCAGCGGAGACAGGGGTCAGTACTTC. Amino acid sequence: CASGDRGQYF.

The chain has TRBV18 and TRBJ2-7, with D hard to call. The V end lost 2 bases, the J end lost 5 bases, and 7 bases lay between the germline ends. This CDR3 has 12 residues. Germline assignment: CDR1 KGHSH and CDR2 LQKENI. The CDR3 reads CASSPGEDEQYF. DNA of the CDR3: TGTGCCAGCTCACCAGGAGAGGACGAGCAGTACTTC.

CDR3 sequence reads: CASSLYRDRDAGELFF. DNA for the CDR3: TGTGCCAGCAGCTTGTACCGGGACAGGGACGCCGGGGAGCTGTTTTTT. The chain employs TRBV7-9 and TRBJ2-2, with 9 bases lining up with TRBD1. V gave up 3 bases and J gave up 6 bases; unmatched junction bases: 8. The V gene's germline CDR1 is SEHNR and CDR2 FQNEAQ (reference sequence). CDR3 length: 16 amino acids.

The genes are TRBV7-9 and TRBJ2-7, with a weak D call TRBD1 (5 bases). Germline V gene sequence: CDR1 SEHNR, CDR2 FQNEAQ (reference sequence). There are 14 residues in the CDR3. V lost 5 bases to trimming and J lost 3 bases, with 14 bases between them. The CDR3 region is CASSHTTEGYEQYF. The CDR3, as DNA: TGTGCCAGCAGCCATACGACAGAAGGCTACGAGCAGTACTTC. Full variable domain (rest looked up from reference TRBV7-9 and TRBJ2-7): DTGVSQNPRHKITKRGQNVTFRCDPISEHNRLYWYRQTLGQGPEFLTYFQNEAQLEKSRLLSDRFSAERPKGSFSTLEIQRTEQGDSAMYLCASSHTTEGYEQYFGPGTRLTVT.

Comment on this clone: One end of the junction fails to match germline, which may point to a read error. The CDR3: CAIGDSNQPQHF. In DNA, the CDR3 is TGTGCCATCGGTGACAGTAATCAGCCCCAGCATTTT. The chain joins TRBV10-3 to TRBJ1-5; weak D call: TRBD1 (5 bases). The CDR3 is 12 amino acids. Germline V gene sequence: CDR1 ENHRY, CDR2 SYGVKD.

The J gene is TRBJ1-5, the V gene TRBV15; D remains ambiguous. Germline V CDR1 and CDR2: LNHNV, YYDKDF (reference sequence). This CDR3 has 14 amino acids. Trimming pared 5 bases from V and 4 bases from J, leaving 12 bases between. The CDR3 reads CATSEHGGNQPQHF. The CDR3 DNA follows: TGTGCCACCAGCGAACACGGAGGAAATCAGCCCCAGCATTTT.